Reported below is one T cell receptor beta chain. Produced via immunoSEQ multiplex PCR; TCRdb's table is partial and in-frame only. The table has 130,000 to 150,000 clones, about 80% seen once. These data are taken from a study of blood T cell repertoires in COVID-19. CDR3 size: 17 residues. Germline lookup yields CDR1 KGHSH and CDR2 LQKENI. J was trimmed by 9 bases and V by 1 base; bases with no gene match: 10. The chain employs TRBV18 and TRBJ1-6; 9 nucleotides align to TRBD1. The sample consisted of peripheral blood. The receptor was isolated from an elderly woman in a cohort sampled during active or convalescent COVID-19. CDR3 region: CASSPRPPGQGTSPLHF. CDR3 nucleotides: TGTGCCAGCTCACCACGGCCCCCGGGACAGGGTACTTCACCCCTCCACTTT.